Each of the 14 T cell receptor beta chains below was sequenced from the same sample in a study of control samples from healthy donors and cancer patients. Here immunoSEQ multiplex PCR was the method, and the copy in TCRdb shows in-frame clones only, minus some. This table holds around 68,000 clones, 83% found once. The specimen sequenced was blood. These TCRs come from a man aged 55 to 70 in good health.

This clone was counted between two and nine times. The rearrangement uses TRBV7-9 and TRBJ1-6; D not certain. The CDR3 totals 16 residues. The V gene lost 2 bases and the J gene lost 7 bases, with 15 bases spanning the gap. Germline V CDR1 and CDR2: SEHNR, FQNEAQ (reference sequence). The CDR3 loop is CASSLTYPNKNSPLHF. The CDR3 bases are TGTGCCAGCAGCTTAACGTATCCAAACAAAAATTCACCCCTCCACTTT.

CDR3 sequence (DNA): TGTGCCAGCAGCTCCGGACAGGGGGCTTTACAAGAGACCCAGTACTTC. Translating it yields CASSSGQGALQETQYF. The rearrangement uses TRBV7-8 and TRBJ2-5, with 11 bases that match TRBD1. Germline trimming cut 4 bases from V and 2 bases from J; bases unmatched to any gene: 6. The length of the CDR3 is 16 residues. Germline lookup yields CDR1 SGHVS and CDR2 FQNEAQ.

V and J are TRBV6-5 and TRBJ2-1; 12 bases line up with TRBD2. The CDR3 consists of 14 residues. V lost 6 bases and J lost 8; bases outside the gene matches: 5. Looked up from germline, CDR1 is MNHEY and CDR2 is SVGAGI. CDR3 protein: CASSRLAGVHEQFF. The CDR3 DNA reads as TGTGCCAGCAGCAGACTAGCGGGAGTCCATGAGCAGTTCTTC.

J is TRBJ2-7 and V is TRBV7-9, with D uncertain. This CDR3 contains 14 residues. V shed 2 bases and J shed 2 bases, with 10 bases lying between them. CDR1 SEHNR and CDR2 FQNEAQ come from the germline V gene (reference sequence). CDR3 DNA sequence: TGTGCCAGCAGCTTACTCAGCCAAGCCTACGAGCAGTACTTC. Translating gives CASSLLSQAYEQYF.

This clone has just a few counts. The gene calls are TRBV7-3 and TRBJ1-6, with D possibly TRBD1 on 5 matching bases. The CDR3 is made up of 13 amino acids. Deletions cut 5 bases from V and 10 bases from J, with 12 bases between. The germline CDR1 and CDR2 sequences are SGHTA and FQGTGA. Written as DNA, the CDR3 is TGTGCCAGCAGCCTAGGGACCGCATCACCCCTCCACTTT. Its protein product is CASSLGTASPLHF.

The chain links TRBV12-5 to TRBJ1-1; no definite D call. Germline loops: CDR1 LGHNT, CDR2 FRNRAP. Trimming removed 9 bases at V and 1 base at J, with 15 bases between. CDR3 size: 14 residues. In DNA, the CDR3 is TGTGCTAGCGCCTTGGAGCCGAGGAACACTGAAGCTTTCTTT. Its translation is CASALEPRNTEAFF.

This clone was detected only a few times. V is TRBV18 and J is TRBJ1-5, with 11 bases matching TRBD1. J gave up 7 bases and V 2 bases, and 4 bases lay outside the gene matches. The CDR3 is 15 residues long. The germline V gene encodes CDR1 KGHSH and CDR2 LQKENI. CDR3 DNA: TGTGCCAGCTCACCAGGACAGGGGGCTAGCCAGCCCCAGCATTTT. It is translated as CASSPGQGASQPQHF.

This clone was counted between two and nine times. The CDR3: CARSLHAGEGKNIQYF. The CDR3 nucleotides read TGTGCCAGAAGCCTCCACGCGGGGGAGGGCAAAAACATTCAGTACTTC. The chain employs TRBV5-3 and TRBJ2-4, with 7 bases identical to TRBD2. TRBV5-3 is reported as an ORF; its role is uncertain. The CDR3 length is 16 residues. The ends lost 4 bases at V and 3 bases at J; junction bases unmatched: 10.

CDR3 amino acids: CASSLDGGNEQYF. The CDR3 coding sequence is TGTGCCAGCAGCCTCGACGGGGGCAACGAGCAGTACTTC. J is TRBJ2-7 and V is TRBV7-2; D is possibly TRBD1 or TRBD2 (6 bases each). V was shortened by 5 bases and J by 5 bases, with 13 bases between the two germline ends. CDR1 and CDR2 from the germline V gene are SGHTA and FQGNSA. The CDR3 loop spans 13 amino acids.

In its sample, this clone was seen once. The chain combines TRBV4-2 with TRBJ2-1; possibly TRBD2 for D (7 bases). Germline CDR1 reads LGHNA; CDR2 reads YNFKEQ. This CDR3 has 16 residues. V was cut by 1 base and J by 9 bases, with 19 bases left in between. CDR3 DNA: TGTGCCAGCAGCCAAGCAGTAGAGCTAGCGGACAGTGAGCAGTTCTTC. Translation gives CASSQAVELADSEQFF.

The chain recombines TRBV5-1 with TRBJ1-4; D gene unclear. The CDR3 is 14 amino acids. V shed 4 bases and J shed 1 base, with 8 bases lying between them. Germline values: CDR1 SGHRS, CDR2 YFSETQ. CDR3 region: CASSRDLTNEKLFF. DNA for the CDR3: TGCGCCAGCAGCCGGGATTTAACTAATGAAAAACTGTTTTTT.

The chain uses TRBV6-2 or TRBV6-3 and TRBJ1-1, with 7 bases matching TRBD1. The length of the CDR3 is 14 residues. Losses at the gene ends were 5 bases for V and 1 base for J; bases not matched to a gene: 4. Germline CDR1 and CDR2: MNHEY and SVGEGT. In DNA form, the CDR3 reads TGTGCCAGCAGTAGACAGGGATGGAACACTGAAGCTTTCTTT. Translation gives CASSRQGWNTEAFF.

The V call is TRBV6-5, the J call TRBJ1-5; possible D gene TRBD1, 6 bases. Germline values: CDR1 MNHEY, CDR2 SVGAGI. Trimming took off 4 bases at V and 1 base at J, with 11 bases between the two ends. This CDR3 has 15 amino acids. DNA of the CDR3: TGTGCCAGCAGTTCAGGGGTCGCGAGCAATCAGCCCCAGCATTTT. Protein product: CASSSGVASNQPQHF.

The chain has TRBV10-3 and TRBJ2-7; the D gene is possibly TRBD2 (6 bases). The CDR3 is 13 amino acids. From germline, CDR1 is ENHRY and CDR2 SYGVKD. V lost 8 bases and J lost 1, with 12 bases in between. The CDR3 sequence is CAIVAELSYEQYF. The CDR3 DNA follows: TGTGCCATCGTAGCGGAACTTTCCTACGAGCAGTACTTC.